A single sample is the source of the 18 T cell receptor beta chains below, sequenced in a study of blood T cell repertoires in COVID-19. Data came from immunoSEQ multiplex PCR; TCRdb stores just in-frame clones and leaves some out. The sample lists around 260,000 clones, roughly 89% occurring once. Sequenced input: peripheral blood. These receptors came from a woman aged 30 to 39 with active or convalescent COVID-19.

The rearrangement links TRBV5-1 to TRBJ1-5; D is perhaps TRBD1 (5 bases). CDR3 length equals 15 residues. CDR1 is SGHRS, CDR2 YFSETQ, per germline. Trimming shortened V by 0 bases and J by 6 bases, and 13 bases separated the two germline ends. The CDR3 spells CASSLAGGEFQPQHF. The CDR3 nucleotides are TGCGCCAGCAGCTTGGCCGGGGGGGAGTTTCAGCCCCAGCATTTT.

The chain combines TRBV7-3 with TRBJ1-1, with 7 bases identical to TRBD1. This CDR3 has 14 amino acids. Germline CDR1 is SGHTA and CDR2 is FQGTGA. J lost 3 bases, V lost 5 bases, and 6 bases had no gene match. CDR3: CASSLQGGDTEAFF. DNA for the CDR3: TGTGCCAGCAGCCTCCAGGGGGGTGACACTGAAGCTTTCTTT.

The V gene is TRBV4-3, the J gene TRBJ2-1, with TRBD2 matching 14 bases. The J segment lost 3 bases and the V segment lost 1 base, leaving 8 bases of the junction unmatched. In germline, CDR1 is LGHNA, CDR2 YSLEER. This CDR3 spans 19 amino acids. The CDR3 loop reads CASSQGWTSGGFDYNEQFF. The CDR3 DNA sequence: TGCGCCAGCAGCCAAGGATGGACTAGCGGGGGGTTCGACTACAATGAGCAGTTCTTC.

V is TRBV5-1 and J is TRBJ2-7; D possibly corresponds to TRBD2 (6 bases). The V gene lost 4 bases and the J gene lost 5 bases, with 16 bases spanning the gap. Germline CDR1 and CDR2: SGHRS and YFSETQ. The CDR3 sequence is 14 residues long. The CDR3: CASSLTRPGDEQYF. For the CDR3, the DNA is TGCGCCAGCAGCCTGACTAGACCGGGGGACGAGCAGTACTTC. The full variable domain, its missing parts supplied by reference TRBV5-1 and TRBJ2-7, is KAGVTQTPRYLIKTRGQQVTLSCSPISGHRSVSWYQQTPGQGLQFLFEYFSETQRNKGNFPGRFSGRQFSNSRSEMNVSTLELGDSALYLCASSLTRPGDEQYFGPGTRLTVT.

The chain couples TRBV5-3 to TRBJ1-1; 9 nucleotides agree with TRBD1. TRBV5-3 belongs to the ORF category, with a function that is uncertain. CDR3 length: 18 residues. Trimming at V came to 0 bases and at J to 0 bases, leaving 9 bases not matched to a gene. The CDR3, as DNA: TGTGCCAGAAGCTTGGAAATCGGGGACAGGGAAATGAACACTGAAGCTTTCTTT. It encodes CARSLEIGDREMNTEAFF.

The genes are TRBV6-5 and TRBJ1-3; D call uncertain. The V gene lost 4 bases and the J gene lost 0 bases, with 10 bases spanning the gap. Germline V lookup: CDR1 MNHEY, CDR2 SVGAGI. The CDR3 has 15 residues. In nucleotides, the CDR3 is TGTGCCAGCAGTTCCTCCCTTAGCTCTGGAAACACCATATATTTT. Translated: CASSSSLSSGNTIYF.

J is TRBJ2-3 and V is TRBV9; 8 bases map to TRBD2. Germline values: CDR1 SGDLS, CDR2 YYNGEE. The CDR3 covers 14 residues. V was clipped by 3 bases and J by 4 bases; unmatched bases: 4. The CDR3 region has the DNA TGTGCCAGCAGCGCCGGACTAGCCCCAGATACGCAGTATTTT. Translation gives CASSAGLAPDTQYF.

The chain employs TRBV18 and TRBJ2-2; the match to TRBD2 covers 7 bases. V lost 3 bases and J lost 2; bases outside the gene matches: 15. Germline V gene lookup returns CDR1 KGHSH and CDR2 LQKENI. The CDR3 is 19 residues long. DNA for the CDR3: TGTGCCAGCTCACCCACTAGGGGAGCGGGGAGATACAACACCGGGGAGCTGTTTTTT. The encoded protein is CASSPTRGAGRYNTGELFF.

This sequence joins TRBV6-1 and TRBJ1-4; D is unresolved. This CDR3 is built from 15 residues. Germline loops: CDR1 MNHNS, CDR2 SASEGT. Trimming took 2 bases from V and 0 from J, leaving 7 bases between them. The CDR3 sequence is CASSEHSATNEKLFF. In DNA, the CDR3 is TGTGCCAGCAGTGAACACTCTGCAACTAATGAAAAACTGTTTTTT.

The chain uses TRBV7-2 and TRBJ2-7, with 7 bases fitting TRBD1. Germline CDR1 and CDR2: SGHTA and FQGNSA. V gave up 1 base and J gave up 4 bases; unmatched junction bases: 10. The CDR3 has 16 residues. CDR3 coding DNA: TGTGCCAGCAGCTTAGACTCCCGGGACAGCACGTACGAGCAGTACTTC. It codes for CASSLDSRDSTYEQYF.

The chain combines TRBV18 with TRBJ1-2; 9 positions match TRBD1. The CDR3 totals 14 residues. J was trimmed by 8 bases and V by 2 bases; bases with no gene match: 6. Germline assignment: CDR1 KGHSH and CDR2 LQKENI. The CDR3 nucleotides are TGTGCCAGCTCACCAGGACAGGGGAGGAAAGGCTACACCTTC. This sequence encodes CASSPGQGRKGYTF.

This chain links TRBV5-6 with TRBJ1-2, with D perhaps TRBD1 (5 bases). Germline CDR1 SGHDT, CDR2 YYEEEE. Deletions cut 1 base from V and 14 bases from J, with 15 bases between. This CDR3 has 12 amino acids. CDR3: CASSLRRGPGTF. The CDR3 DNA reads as TGTGCCAGCAGCTTGAGAAGGGGCCCCGGGACCTTC.

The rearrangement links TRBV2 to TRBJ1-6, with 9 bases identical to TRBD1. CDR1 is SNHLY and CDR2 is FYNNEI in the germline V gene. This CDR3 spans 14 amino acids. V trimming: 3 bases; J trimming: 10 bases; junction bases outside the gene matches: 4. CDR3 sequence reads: CASSEDRGSSPLHF. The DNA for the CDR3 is TGTGCCAGCAGTGAGGACAGGGGTTCATCACCCCTCCACTTT.

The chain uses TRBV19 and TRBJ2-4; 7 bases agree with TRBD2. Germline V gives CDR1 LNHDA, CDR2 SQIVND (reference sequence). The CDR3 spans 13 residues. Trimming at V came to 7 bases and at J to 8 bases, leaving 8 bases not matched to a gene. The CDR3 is CASKGEGRDIQYF. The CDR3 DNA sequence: TGTGCCAGTAAAGGGGAAGGGAGGGACATTCAGTACTTC.

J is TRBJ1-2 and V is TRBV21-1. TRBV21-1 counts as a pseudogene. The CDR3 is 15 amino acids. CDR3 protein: CARGRGLEPNYGYTF. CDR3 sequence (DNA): TGTGCCAGGGGGCGGGGCCTCGAACCTAACTATGGCTACACCTTC.

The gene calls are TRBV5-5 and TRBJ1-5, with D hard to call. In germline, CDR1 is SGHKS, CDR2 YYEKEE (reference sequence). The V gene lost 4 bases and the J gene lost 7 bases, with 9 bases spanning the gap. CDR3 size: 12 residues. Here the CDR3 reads CASSLVGQPQHF. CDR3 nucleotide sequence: TGTGCCAGCAGCCTCGTCGGGCAGCCCCAGCATTTT.

The CDR3 sequence: CSVVGQGGFGYTF. The CDR3 DNA reads as TGCAGCGTTGTAGGACAGGGGGGGTTTGGCTACACCTTC. V gene TRBV29-1 combines with J gene TRBJ1-2; 10 bases are shared with TRBD1. Germline V CDR1 and CDR2: SQVTM, ANQGSEA. The CDR3 runs 13 residues. The V and J ends lost 4 bases and 7 bases, in that order; junction bases with no gene match: 6.

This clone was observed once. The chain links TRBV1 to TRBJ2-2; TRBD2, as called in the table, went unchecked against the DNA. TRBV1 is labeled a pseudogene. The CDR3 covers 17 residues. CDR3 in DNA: TGCACCAGCAGCCAAGCTGTAGCGGGGATTCACACCGGGGAGCTGTTTTTT. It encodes CTSSQAVAGIHTGELFF.